This paragraph covers one TCR beta chain sequence. The sample belongs to a study of blood T cell repertoires in COVID-19. Germline V gene sequence: CDR1 MNHEY, CDR2 SVGEGT. The CDR3 is 16 amino acids. The V end was cut by 8 bases, the J end by 1 base, with 21 bases between. Here immunoSEQ multiplex PCR was the method, and the copy in TCRdb shows in-frame clones only, minus some. This sample has about 430,000 clones, with 70% to 90% found just once. The chain joins TRBV6-2 or TRBV6-3 to TRBJ2-7; TRBD1 might be the D (6 bases). The sample was PBMCs or T cells enriched from blood (not recorded which). The receptor was derived from a woman between 18 and 29 years old who had been exposed to COVID-19. In nucleotides, the CDR3 is TGTGCCAGCCGTTCTTTTGGGACACCGAATTCCTACGAGCAGTACTTC. The encoded protein is CASRSFGTPNSYEQYF.